One sample yielded the 31 T cell receptor beta chains listed below, sequenced in a study of cytomegalovirus exposure and HLA in healthy donors. Sequencing used immunoSEQ multiplex PCR; TCRdb keeps in-frame clones, though not all of them. This table has 50,000 to 65,000 clones, about 96% appearing once. The sequencing sample was made of PBMCs. Every receptor here comes from a woman under 30 in good health and CMV-seronegative.

The gene calls are TRBV6-6 and TRBJ1-5; the D is unclear. CDR3 length: 13 amino acids. With 2 bases removed from V and 5 bases from J, the gap between germline ends came to 7 bases. Germline V lookup: CDR1 MNHNY, CDR2 SVGAGI (reference sequence). The CDR3 DNA reads TGTGCCAGCAGTTACCCCCCAGATCAGCCCCAGCATTTT. This codes for CASSYPPDQPQHF.

The chain couples TRBV18 to TRBJ2-5, with TRBD1 identical over 8 bases. The CDR3 sequence is 18 residues long. Germline loops: CDR1 KGHSH, CDR2 LQKENI. Trimming took 0 bases from V and 1 from J; bases not matched to a gene: 10. CDR3 residues: CASSPPGSRGRSQETQYF. The DNA for the CDR3 is TGTGCCAGCTCACCACCGGGTTCCAGGGGGCGAAGCCAAGAGACCCAGTACTTC.

CDR3 nucleotides: TGTGCCATCAGTACCGGGACTAGCGGGGTTGGGGAGCTGTTTTTT. Amino acid sequence: CAISTGTSGVGELFF. The chain employs TRBV10-3 and TRBJ2-2, with 13 bases matching TRBD2. Germline-derived CDR1 and CDR2 are ENHRY and SYGVKD. This CDR3 region has 15 residues. The junction had 5 bases not matched to a gene; V was cut back by 5 bases and J by 8 bases.

The chain combines TRBV15 with TRBJ1-5; TRBD1 agrees at 7 bases. The CDR3 runs to 16 residues. The germline V gene has CDR1 LNHNV and CDR2 YYDKDF (reference sequence). V shed 3 bases and J 5 bases; nucleotides not matched to a gene: 10. The CDR3 loop is CATSRVQGQGYQPQHF. The CDR3 DNA follows: TGTGCCACCAGCAGGGTACAGGGGCAGGGGTATCAGCCCCAGCATTTT.

V usage is TRBV9 and J usage is TRBJ1-1; no definite D call. In germline, CDR1 is SGDLS, CDR2 YYNGEE. V shed 0 bases and J shed 4 bases, with 13 bases lying between them. This CDR3 is 15 amino acids long. Here the CDR3 reads CASSVDPKAGTEAFF. The CDR3 DNA is TGTGCCAGCAGCGTAGACCCCAAGGCGGGCACTGAAGCTTTCTTT. Full variable domain (missing parts from reference TRBV9 and TRBJ1-1): DSGVTQTPKHLITATGQRVTLRCSPRSGDLSVYWYQQSLDQGLQFLIQYYNGEERAKGNILERFSAQQFPDLHSELNLSSLELGDSALYFCASSVDPKAGTEAFFGQGTRLTVV.

This sequence joins TRBV7-9 and TRBJ2-2; TRBD2 might be the D (7 bases). Trimming stripped 8 bases from V and 3 bases from J, with 22 bases between. Germline CDR1 SEHNR, CDR2 FQNEAQ (reference sequence). The length of the CDR3 is 17 residues. In nucleotides, the CDR3 is TGTGCCAGCCCCCCTCGCGCGGGGGCCGAACACACCGGGGAGCTGTTTTTT. Residues: CASPPRAGAEHTGELFF.

This chain connects TRBV11-2 to TRBJ2-3; the D gene is possibly TRBD1 (6 bases). V was clipped by 4 bases and J by 1 base, with 15 bases between them. The CDR3 is 16 amino acids. Germline V gene lookup returns CDR1 SGHAT and CDR2 FQNNGV. The CDR3: CASSSPGTFRTDTQYF. The CDR3 DNA follows: TGTGCCAGCAGCTCCCCCGGGACATTCCGCACAGATACGCAGTATTTT. The full variable domain, in which reference TRBV11-2 and TRBJ2-3 provide the parts outside the CDR3, is EAGVAQSPRYKIIEKRQSVAFWCNPISGHATLYWYQQILGQGPKLLIQFQNNGVVDDSQLPKDRFSAERLKGVDSTLKIQPAKLEDSAVYLCASSSPGTFRTDTQYFGPGTRLTVL.

This sequence joins TRBV19 and TRBJ1-1, with D unresolved. The CDR3 is made up of 13 amino acids. With 6 bases removed from V and 0 bases from J, the gap between germline ends came to 8 bases. CDR1 LNHDA and CDR2 SQIVND come from the germline V gene (reference sequence). The CDR3, as DNA: TGTGCCAGTAGGCCCGGGATGAACACTGAAGCTTTCTTT. It yields the protein CASRPGMNTEAFF.

The chain joins TRBV18 to TRBJ1-5; no definite D call. Germline assignment: CDR1 KGHSH and CDR2 LQKENI. Trimming stripped 2 bases from V and 6 bases from J, with 5 bases between. This CDR3 contains 12 residues. The CDR3 DNA sequence: TGTGCCAGCTCACCAGAGTCTCAGCCCCAGCATTTT. It is translated as CASSPESQPQHF.

This chain joins TRBV29-1 and TRBJ2-1; D might be TRBD2 (7 bases). Germline V CDR1 and CDR2: SQVTM, ANQGSEA. The V gene lost 6 bases and the J gene lost 5 bases, with 20 bases spanning the gap. This CDR3 is built from 15 residues. CDR3 DNA sequence: TGCAGCGTCCCCACTGGTGGGGGGGCGAACAATGAGCAGTTCTTC. Translating gives CSVPTGGGANNEQFF.

For this clone: Other DNA variants within this sample encode the same CDR3. V is TRBV6-5 and J is TRBJ1-1, with TRBD1 identical over 7 bases. Germline CDR1 and CDR2: MNHEY and SVGAGI. The CDR3 covers 12 residues. The V gene end was trimmed by 5 bases and the J gene end by 6 bases; junction bases not matched to a gene: 3. CDR3 DNA: TGTGCCAGCAGTCCCGGGACAGCTGAAGCTTTCTTT. Its translation is CASSPGTAEAFF.

The chain joins TRBV28 to TRBJ1-1; TRBD1 matches 8 bases. The CDR3 runs 15 residues. The V segment lost 6 bases and the J segment 0 bases; nucleotides outside the gene matches: 6. From germline, CDR1 is MDHEN and CDR2 SYDVKM. The CDR3 region has the DNA TGTGCCAGCAGGCCCGACAGGGGCGTGAACACTGAAGCTTTCTTT. This sequence encodes CASRPDRGVNTEAFF.

The CDR3 DNA reads as TGTGCCTGGAGTGCCCGACTAGCGGGGGGGCCGAGTACGTGGTATTTT. This gives the protein CAWSARLAGGPSTWYF. V usage is TRBV30 and J usage is TRBJ2-3; 14 bases map to TRBD2. The CDR3 is made up of 16 amino acids. Germline-derived CDR1 and CDR2 are GTSNPN and SVGIG (reference sequence). V trimming: 1 base; J trimming: 14 bases; junction bases outside the gene matches: 14.

The J gene is TRBJ2-1, the V gene TRBV11-3, with 7 bases identical to TRBD2. V trimming: 4 bases; J trimming: 4 bases; junction bases outside the gene matches: 4. The CDR3 sequence is 14 residues long. From germline, CDR1 is SGHNT and CDR2 YENEEA. CDR3 DNA sequence: TGTGCCAGCAGCTCCGTGGGGGGGTACAATGAGCAGTTCTTC. It codes for CASSSVGGYNEQFF.

V is TRBV9 and J is TRBJ1-2; 7 bases match TRBD1. The V gene's germline CDR1 is SGDLS and CDR2 YYNGEE. The ends lost 3 bases at V and 4 bases at J; junction bases unmatched: 9. The CDR3 covers 15 residues. The CDR3 reads CASSEGGGPSYGYTF. CDR3 bases: TGTGCCAGCAGCGAAGGGGGCGGCCCCTCCTATGGCTACACCTTC.

This chain uses TRBV5-1 with TRBJ1-1; D ambiguous. The CDR3 sequence is 17 residues long. Trimming left V 0 bases short and J 1 base short, with 16 bases between. CDR1 is SGHRS, CDR2 YFSETQ, per germline. DNA for the CDR3: TGCGCCAGCAGCTTGGCAGGTGGAGGGTGGGGGAACACTGAAGCTTTCTTT. Its translation is CASSLAGGGWGNTEAFF. The complete variable domain, with remaining parts taken from reference TRBV5-1 and TRBJ1-1, reads KAGVTQTPRYLIKTRGQQVTLSCSPISGHRSVSWYQQTPGQGLQFLFEYFSETQRNKGNFPGRFSGRQFSNSRSEMNVSTLELGDSALYLCASSLAGGGWGNTEAFFGQGTRLTVV.

The rearrangement uses TRBV9 and TRBJ2-3; no definite D call. Germline loops: CDR1 SGDLS, CDR2 YYNGEE. Trimming shortened V by 0 bases and J by 2 bases, and 10 bases separated the two germline ends. The CDR3 spans 15 residues. The CDR3 DNA reads TGTGCCAGCAGCGTAGCCCAGGCTATCACAGATACGCAGTATTTT. It specifies CASSVAQAITDTQYF.

The genes are TRBV7-3 and TRBJ2-3; 10 bases are shared with TRBD2. Germline values: CDR1 SGHTA, CDR2 FQGTGA. The length of the CDR3 is 18 residues. V lost 5 bases to trimming and J lost 3 bases; unmatched junction nucleotides: 14. For the CDR3, the DNA is TGTGCCAGCAGCCCCCTCGGGGAGCGGGGGGGCGGGACAGATACGCAGTATTTT. Its translation: CASSPLGERGGGTDTQYF.

The chain carries TRBV6-5 and TRBJ2-5, with 8 positions matching TRBD1. Germline CDR1 and CDR2: MNHEY and SVGAGI. V shed 6 bases and J 7 bases; nucleotides not matched to a gene: 10. The CDR3 has 14 amino acids. CDR3 in DNA: TGTGCCAGCAGGCCGGGACAGGCAAAAGTGACCCAGTACTTC. Translating it yields CASRPGQAKVTQYF.

The J gene is TRBJ1-2, the V gene TRBV5-6; TRBD1 matches 10 bases. Germline V lookup: CDR1 SGHDT, CDR2 YYEEEE. CDR3 length: 15 amino acids. V lost 4 bases to trimming and J lost 1 base; unmatched junction nucleotides: 4. Here the CDR3 DNA reads TGTGCCAGCAGCCCCGGGACAGGGGTTAACTATGGCTACACCTTC. Residues: CASSPGTGVNYGYTF.

The chain links TRBV7-9 to TRBJ2-7, with TRBD2 matching 16 bases. Per germline, CDR1 SEHNR and CDR2 FQNEAQ (reference sequence). The CDR3 loop spans 16 amino acids. V dropped 3 bases and J dropped 6; count of bases not matched to a gene: 5. Here the CDR3 DNA reads TGTGCCAGCAGCTTGGGGACTAGCGGGAGGGTGGTCGAGCAGTACTTC. It yields the protein CASSLGTSGRVVEQYF. Full variable domain (remainder filled in from reference TRBV7-9 and TRBJ2-7): DTGVSQNPRHKITKRGQNVTFRCDPISEHNRLYWYRQTLGQGPEFLTYFQNEAQLEKSRLLSDRFSAERPKGSFSTLEIQRTEQGDSAMYLCASSLGTSGRVVEQYFGPGTRLTVT.

This clone was counted a single time. The rearrangement joins TRBV4-3 to TRBJ2-5, with D perhaps matching TRBD1 (6 bases). Germline values: CDR1 LGHNA, CDR2 YSLEER. The V and J ends lost 1 base and 2 bases respectively, with 8 bases between them. The CDR3 covers 14 residues. The CDR3 region has the DNA TGCGCCAGCAGCCAAGGACAGGCTCAAGAGACCCAGTACTTC. Its protein product is CASSQGQAQETQYF.

This sequence joins TRBV2 and TRBJ1-5, with D possibly being TRBD1 (5 bases). Per germline, CDR1 SNHLY and CDR2 FYNNEI. This CDR3 spans 11 amino acids. Trimming shortened V by 2 bases and J by 10 bases, and 6 bases separated the two germline ends. In DNA, the CDR3 is TGTGCCAGCAGTGAAAGGGGACCCCAGCATTTT. Its protein is CASSERGPQHF.

This clone appeared once. The V and J genes are TRBV10-3 and TRBJ2-7; TRBD1 agrees at 8 bases. The V segment lost 5 bases and the J segment 7 bases; nucleotides outside the gene matches: 4. This CDR3 is built from 12 residues. Germline V gene lookup returns CDR1 ENHRY and CDR2 SYGVKD. The CDR3 DNA sequence: TGTGCCATCAGTCAGGGGGCGGGGGAGCAGTACTTC. The encoded protein is CAISQGAGEQYF.

The V call is TRBV5-1, the J call TRBJ1-4; D ambiguous. Trimming took off 2 bases at V and 0 bases at J, with 11 bases between the two ends. The CDR3 loop spans 16 amino acids. CDR1 and CDR2 (germline): SGHRS, YFSETQ. CDR3 coding DNA: TGCGCCAGCAGCTTTGGGCACAGCACAACTAATGAAAAACTGTTTTTT. It encodes CASSFGHSTTNEKLFF.

On this clone: The junction departs from germline at one end; a sequencing error may be responsible. CDR3 amino acids: CASSLGLAPEHYF. CDR3 sequence (DNA): TGTGCCAGCAGCCTCGGACTAGCGCCCGAGCATTACTTC. The V and J genes are TRBV7-2 and TRBJ2-7, with TRBD2 matching over 9 bases. Germline V lookup: CDR1 SGHTA, CDR2 FQGNSA. The CDR3 totals 13 residues.

The J gene is TRBJ1-1, the V gene TRBV9; TRBD1 is a possible D gene (5 bases). Germline values: CDR1 SGDLS, CDR2 YYNGEE. The CDR3 has 16 amino acids. V gave up 4 bases and J gave up 7 bases, with 23 bases separating them. The CDR3 is CASSTQGSGGRVEAFF. DNA for the CDR3: TGTGCCAGCAGCACCCAAGGGTCCGGGGGGAGAGTTGAAGCTTTCTTT.

CDR3 region: CASSLGLANEQFF. DNA of the CDR3: TGTGCCAGCAGCTTAGGCCTAGCCAATGAGCAGTTCTTC. The chain links TRBV11-2 to TRBJ2-1, with a tentative D call TRBD2 (5 bases). Trimming shortened V by 1 base and J by 6 bases, and 7 bases separated the two germline ends. The CDR3 loop spans 13 amino acids. Germline CDR1 SGHAT, CDR2 FQNNGV.

This chain uses TRBV5-4 with TRBJ2-7, with 7 positions matching TRBD2. V trimming: 0 bases; J trimming: 2 bases; junction bases outside the gene matches: 2. Germline V gene sequence: CDR1 SGHNT, CDR2 YYREEE (reference sequence). The CDR3 extends over 14 amino acids. The CDR3 bases are TGTGCCAGCAGCTTGGGGGGGGGTCCCTACGAGCAGTACTTC. This encodes CASSLGGGPYEQYF.

The J gene is TRBJ1-2, the V gene TRBV7-9, with 12 bases fitting TRBD1. The CDR3 is 15 amino acids. Germline lookup yields CDR1 SEHNR and CDR2 FQNEAQ (reference sequence). Trimming removed 5 bases from V and 7 bases from J; junction bases left unmatched: 8. The CDR3 nucleotides read TGTGCCAGCAGCCCCCAGGGACAGGGGGCAAGTGGCTACACCTTC. Translating it yields CASSPQGQGASGYTF.

This chain connects TRBV27 to TRBJ1-1, with TRBD1 matching 9 bases. The V segment lost 2 bases and the J segment 2 bases; nucleotides outside the gene matches: 9. Germline loops: CDR1 MNHEY, CDR2 SMNVEV (reference sequence). CDR3 length: 17 residues. The CDR3 protein is CASSLGTGSTRNTEAFF. CDR3 DNA sequence: TGTGCCAGCAGTTTAGGGACAGGGAGTACCCGTAACACTGAAGCTTTCTTT.